Following are 9 T cell receptor beta chains from one sample sequenced in a study of technical replicates of blood from four donors. Data came from immunoSEQ multiplex PCR; TCRdb stores just in-frame clones and leaves some out. The sample contains 55,000 to 85,000 clones, approximately 96% of which appear only once. The sequenced sample was T cells isolated from PBMCs. These TCRs come from a human donor in good health.

J is TRBJ1-1 and V is TRBV6-1; 7 nucleotides align to TRBD1. Looked up from germline, CDR1 is MNHNS and CDR2 is SASEGT. The CDR3 is 12 residues long. After removal of 1 base from V and 9 bases from J, the junction contained 2 bases not matched to a gene. CDR3 sequence (DNA): TGTGCCAGCAGTGAAGGGGACAGTCAAGCTTTCTTT. Amino acid sequence: CASSEGDSQAFF.

A remark on this clone: This CDR3 is also generated by other DNA sequences in the sample. The chain is built from TRBV5-1 and TRBJ2-7, with 8 nucleotides matching TRBD2. V was pared by 1 base and J by 1 base, with 4 bases of the junction left unmatched. From germline, CDR1 is SGHRS and CDR2 YFSETQ. This CDR3 is built from 15 residues. The CDR3 coding sequence is TGCGCCAGCAGCTTGTCGGGGGGGAGGTCCTACGAGCAGTACTTC. As protein: CASSLSGGRSYEQYF.

The rearrangement links TRBV14 to TRBJ2-1, with TRBD2 matching 11 bases. This CDR3 region has 21 residues. Germline CDR1 and CDR2: SGHDN and FVKESK. The V and J ends lost 0 bases and 2 bases, in that order; junction bases with no gene match: 15. The CDR3 DNA is TGTGCCAGCAGCCAAGAAACGGTGTGGGCTAGCGGGGGGAGGGCCTACAATGAGCAGTTCTTC. It encodes CASSQETVWASGGRAYNEQFF.

This chain links TRBV6-5 with TRBJ1-5, with a weak D call TRBD1 (5 bases). In germline, CDR1 is MNHEY, CDR2 SVGAGI. Trimming took off 0 bases at V and 6 bases at J, with 9 bases between the two ends. The CDR3 has 14 residues. The CDR3 here is CASSYSAGGQPQHF. Written as DNA, the CDR3 is TGTGCCAGCAGTTACTCCGCCGGGGGTCAGCCCCAGCATTTT.

The gene calls are TRBV11-2 and TRBJ2-1; D perhaps matches TRBD1 (5 bases). Germline CDR1 is SGHAT and CDR2 is FQNNGV. The V end was cut by 2 bases, the J end by 0 bases, with 17 bases between. The CDR3 covers 18 residues. The CDR3 DNA reads TGTGCCAGCAGCTTAAACCCACACCGCGGACACTCCTACAATGAGCAGTTCTTC. Its protein is CASSLNPHRGHSYNEQFF.

The CDR3 DNA follows: TGTGCCAGCAGCTCCCGACAGGGGGATTCACCCCTCCACTTT. Translation: CASSSRQGDSPLHF. The genes are TRBV11-2 and TRBJ1-6; 9 bases align to TRBD1. The ends lost 4 bases at V and 8 bases at J; junction bases unmatched: 3. The germline CDR1 and CDR2 sequences are SGHAT and FQNNGV. The CDR3 runs 14 residues.

This chain links TRBV4-1 with TRBJ2-7; 7 nucleotides agree with TRBD1. With 2 bases clipped from V and 7 bases from J, the junction kept 11 bases outside the gene matches. This CDR3 region has 15 residues. The germline V gene encodes CDR1 MGHRA and CDR2 YSYEKL. CDR3 in DNA: TGCGCCAGCAGCCAACCCGGACAGGCCCGGCGGGAGCAGTACTTC. Translated, it gives CASSQPGQARREQYF.

The chain joins TRBV6-5 to TRBJ1-5, with D possibly being TRBD1 (6 bases). Trimming removed 6 bases at V and 5 bases at J, with 14 bases between. Germline CDR1 and CDR2: MNHEY and SVGAGI. CDR3 length equals 14 residues. The CDR3 DNA sequence: TGTGCCAGCAGACGGACAGAGCAATATCAGCCCCAGCATTTT. This sequence encodes CASRRTEQYQPQHF.

This chain joins TRBV9 and TRBJ1-2; TRBD1 might be the D (6 bases). Germline values: CDR1 SGDLS, CDR2 YYNGEE. V was shortened by 0 bases and J by 6 bases, with 15 bases between the two germline ends. The CDR3 has 15 residues. The CDR3 loop reads CASSVGLGAGDGYTF. CDR3 sequence (DNA): TGTGCCAGCAGCGTAGGGTTGGGGGCAGGTGATGGCTACACCTTC.